Following are 30 T cell receptor beta chains from one sample sequenced in a study of OX40 agonist ivuxolimab in advanced cancers. TCRdb's table, derived via immunoSEQ multiplex PCR, lists solely in-frame clones and lacks some. In the table there are tens of thousands of clones, around 90% of which are singletons. The sequencing here drew on CD4+ or CD8+ T cells sorted from blood, taken in a trial of the OX40 agonist ivuxolimab. These receptors came from an adult with an advanced solid tumor such as melanoma, head and neck, liver or kidney cancer.

This rearrangement joins TRBV18 to TRBJ1-6, with D possibly TRBD1 on 5 matching bases. This CDR3 is 15 amino acids long. The germline CDR1 and CDR2 sequences are KGHSH and LQKENI. With 2 bases removed from V and 10 bases from J, the gap between germline ends came to 15 bases. CDR3 sequence: CASSPARDRRSPLHF. DNA of the CDR3: TGTGCCAGCTCACCAGCCCGGGACCGGAGGTCACCCCTCCACTTT.

This chain links TRBV12-5 with TRBJ1-2; no clear D. CDR1 and CDR2 from the germline V gene are LGHNT and FRNRAP. The CDR3 has 11 residues. Trimming removed 6 bases from V and 4 bases from J, with 6 bases in between. CDR3 bases: TGTGCTAGTGGGGACTTCTATGGCTACACCTTC. It encodes CASGDFYGYTF.

The V gene is TRBV28, the J gene TRBJ2-5; 14 nucleotides line up with TRBD2. The J call may be mistaken, given a closer DNA end match to TRBJ2-7. Germline assignment: CDR1 MDHEN and CDR2 SYDVKM. This CDR3 contains 15 residues. CDR3 in DNA: TGTGCCAGCAGTTTAGGGACTAGCGGGAGCTACGAGCAGTACTTC. Protein sequence: CASSLGTSGSYEQYF.

The gene calls are TRBV30 and TRBJ1-6; 8 bases line up with TRBD1. The CDR3 consists of 15 residues. Germline CDR1 reads GTSNPN; CDR2 reads SVGIG (reference sequence). With V trimmed by 2 bases and J by 6 bases, 6 bases remained unmatched. CDR3 protein: CAWSKDRAGNSPLHF. The DNA for the CDR3 is TGTGCCTGGAGTAAGGACAGGGCTGGTAATTCACCCCTCCACTTT. Using reference TRBV30 and TRBJ1-6 for the parts outside the CDR3, the full variable domain is SQTIHQWPATLVQPVGSPLSLECTVEGTSNPNLYWYRQAAGRGLQLLFYSVGIGQISSEVPQNLSASRPQDRQFILSSKKLLLSDSGFYLCAWSKDRAGNSPLHFGNGTRLTVT.

This clone occurred once. CDR3 in DNA: TGTGCCAGCAGGAATAGCGGCCCCTACGAGCAGTACTTC. Amino acid sequence: CASRNSGPYEQYF. This rearrangement joins TRBV6-1 to TRBJ2-7, with D tentatively TRBD2 (6 bases). Germline lookup yields CDR1 MNHNS and CDR2 SASEGT. Between the trimmed V and J ends, which lost 6 bases and 2 bases, there was a span of 11 bases. This CDR3 is 13 amino acids long.

The chain couples TRBV11-2 to TRBJ2-6, with a tentative D call TRBD1 (6 bases). From germline, CDR1 is SGHAT and CDR2 FQNNGV. The V gene lost 3 bases and the J gene lost 0 bases, with 9 bases spanning the gap. This CDR3 contains 16 residues. The CDR3 is CASSLDRSSGANVLTF. CDR3 nucleotide sequence: TGTGCCAGCAGCTTGGACAGAAGCTCTGGGGCCAACGTCCTGACTTTC.

This chain uses TRBV19 with TRBJ1-5; possible D gene TRBD1, 6 bases. The V end lost 3 bases, the J end lost 0 bases, and 12 bases lay between the germline ends. Germline V gene sequence: CDR1 LNHDA, CDR2 SQIVND (reference sequence). CDR3 length equals 16 residues. CDR3 DNA: TGTGCCAGTAGTATTTTGGACAGCTATAGCAATCAGCCCCAGCATTTT. It yields the protein CASSILDSYSNQPQHF.

The chain is built from TRBV28 and TRBJ2-7, with D perhaps TRBD1 (6 bases). The CDR3 sequence is 15 residues long. Germline-derived CDR1 and CDR2 are MDHEN and SYDVKM. V was cut by 7 bases and J by 2 bases, with 18 bases left in between. The CDR3 spells CASTLTDRDTYEQYF. In nucleotides, the CDR3 is TGTGCCAGCACCCTCACGGACAGAGACACCTACGAGCAGTACTTC.

The chain uses TRBV28 and TRBJ1-5; weak D call: TRBD1 (5 bases). This CDR3 comprises 13 residues. Trimming took 8 bases from V and 2 from J, leaving 10 bases between them. Per germline, CDR1 MDHEN and CDR2 SYDVKM. Here the CDR3 reads CASVLGGNQPQHF. For the CDR3, the DNA is TGTGCCAGCGTTTTGGGGGGCAATCAGCCCCAGCATTTT.

This chain uses TRBV6-5 with TRBJ2-4; 9 nucleotides line up with TRBD1. There are 14 residues in the CDR3. V was pared by 2 bases and J by 11 bases, with 7 bases of the junction left unmatched. Germline V gene data show CDR1 as MNHEY and CDR2 as SVGAGI. The CDR3 region has the DNA TGTGCCAGCAGTTACACGACAGGGGGAAAGGTTCAGTACTTC. Translating it yields CASSYTTGGKVQYF.

A note on this clone: A read error may account for a junction end that differs from germline. The chain recombines TRBV5-1 with TRBJ2-1, with 9 positions matching TRBD2. Germline CDR1 is SGHRS and CDR2 is YFSETQ. The CDR3 totals 15 residues. The CDR3: CASSLGTSMWNEQFF. CDR3 in DNA: TGCGCCAGCAGTTTGGGGACTAGCATGTGGAATGAGCAGTTCTTC.

The V and J genes are TRBV9 and TRBJ2-5; 7 bases map to TRBD1. CDR3 size: 15 residues. Germline CDR1 is SGDLS and CDR2 is YYNGEE. The J segment lost 6 bases and the V segment lost 3 bases, leaving 11 bases of the junction unmatched. The CDR3 loop reads CASSERQGVAQTQYF. The CDR3 bases are TGTGCCAGCAGCGAGCGACAGGGCGTGGCCCAGACCCAGTACTTC.

This chain joins TRBV7-8 and TRBJ1-2, with unresolved D. Looked up from germline, CDR1 is SGHVS and CDR2 is FQNEAQ. Trimming removed 6 bases from V and 4 bases from J, with 9 bases in between. The CDR3 spans 12 residues. DNA of the CDR3: TGTGCCAGCAGTCCGCGGGCCTATGGCTACACCTTC. This gives the protein CASSPRAYGYTF.

This sequence joins TRBV5-1 and TRBJ2-2; TRBD2 might be the D (6 bases). Trimming took 5 bases from V and 1 from J, leaving 15 bases between them. This CDR3 region has 16 residues. CDR1 is SGHRS and CDR2 is YFSETQ in the germline V gene. The CDR3: CASRPPGLMNTGELFF. Written as DNA, the CDR3 is TGCGCCAGCAGACCCCCAGGACTAATGAACACCGGGGAGCTGTTTTTT.

This chain joins TRBV7-2 and TRBJ2-1; tentative D call: TRBD1 (6 bases). Trimming took off 8 bases at V and 10 bases at J, with 15 bases between the two ends. The length of the CDR3 is 12 residues. Germline V gives CDR1 SGHTA, CDR2 FQGNSA. The CDR3 is CASSRPGQEQFF. For the CDR3, the DNA is TGTGCCAGCTCAAGGCCCGGACAGGAGCAGTTCTTC.

V is TRBV9 and J is TRBJ2-1; 9 nucleotides align to TRBD2. Per germline, CDR1 SGDLS and CDR2 YYNGEE. The CDR3 runs to 15 residues. The V and J ends lost 0 bases and 2 bases, in that order; junction bases with no gene match: 0. Here the CDR3 DNA reads TGTGCCAGCAGCGTAGGCGGGAGGGCCTACAATGAGCAGTTCTTC. As protein: CASSVGGRAYNEQFF.

The CDR3, as DNA: TGTGCCAGCAGTTTATCTGGACAGGGCTATGGCTACACCTTC. Protein product: CASSLSGQGYGYTF. This sequence joins TRBV27 and TRBJ1-2; 8 bases align to TRBD1. J gave up 4 bases and V 0 bases, and 1 base lay outside the gene matches. The CDR3 has 14 residues. CDR1 is MNHEY and CDR2 is SMNVEV in the germline V gene (reference sequence).

J is TRBJ2-1 and V is TRBV25-1; TRBD2 matches at 7 bases. The germline V gene has CDR1 MGHDK and CDR2 SYGVNS. The junction had 12 bases not matched to a gene; V was cut back by 5 bases and J by 2 bases. The length of the CDR3 is 17 residues. In nucleotides, the CDR3 is TGTGCCAGCAGTCTTCATCATATCACTAGCGCCTACAATGAGCAGTTCTTC. Its translation: CASSLHHITSAYNEQFF.

This sequence joins TRBV5-4 and TRBJ2-3; D is unresolved. The length of the CDR3 is 16 residues. CDR1 is SGHNT and CDR2 is YYREEE in the germline V gene (reference sequence). V was cut by 4 bases and J by 2 bases, with 17 bases left in between. CDR3 protein: CASSLGGWLNTDTQYF. CDR3 DNA: TGTGCCAGCAGCCTGGGCGGCTGGCTTAACACAGATACGCAGTATTTT.

This clone came up once. The CDR3 DNA follows: TGTGCCAGTAGTATAGAAGCTGGCGCTGCTGGAAACACCATATATTTT. This encodes CASSIEAGAAGNTIYF. The V call is TRBV19, the J call TRBJ1-3, with D unresolved. Trimming took 0 bases from V and 2 from J, leaving 11 bases between them. The germline gives CDR1 LNHDA, CDR2 SQIVND (reference sequence). CDR3 length: 16 residues.

The chain links TRBV5-1 to TRBJ1-6; 7 bases align to TRBD1. The CDR3 is made up of 16 amino acids. The germline gives CDR1 SGHRS, CDR2 YFSETQ. V lost 5 bases, J lost 7 bases, and 12 bases stayed unmatched. The CDR3 sequence: CASRELPGQLNSPLHF. CDR3 coding DNA: TGCGCCAGCAGAGAATTACCGGGACAGCTCAATTCACCCCTCCACTTT.

V is TRBV10-3 and J is TRBJ2-1, with TRBD1 matching 7 bases. With V trimmed by 6 bases and J by 6 bases, 8 bases remained unmatched. The CDR3 has 14 amino acids. Germline V gene data show CDR1 as ENHRY and CDR2 as SYGVKD. The CDR3 protein is CAIRIQGSGNEQFF. The CDR3 nucleotides read TGTGCCATCAGGATACAGGGGAGTGGCAATGAGCAGTTCTTC.

The rearrangement uses TRBV19 and TRBJ1-6, with TRBD1 as a possible D gene (6 bases). The CDR3 has 14 residues. The V gene's germline CDR1 is LNHDA and CDR2 SQIVND (reference sequence). V was pared by 5 bases and J by 9 bases, with 14 bases between. The CDR3 loop is CASSADRSGSPLHF. In DNA form, the CDR3 reads TGTGCCAGTAGTGCAGACAGGTCCGGTTCACCCCTCCACTTT.

The V gene is TRBV18, the J gene TRBJ2-7; 9 positions agree with TRBD2. The CDR3 totals 15 residues. CDR1 KGHSH and CDR2 LQKENI come from the germline V gene. Unmatched junction bases numbered 2, after V lost 2 bases and J lost 0 bases. CDR3 coding DNA: TGTGCCAGCTCACCAGCTAGCGGGAACTCCTACGAGCAGTACTTC. Amino acid sequence: CASSPASGNSYEQYF.

The chain links TRBV18 to TRBJ2-7, with D unresolved. The V and J ends lost 2 bases and 0 bases respectively, with 5 bases between them. This CDR3 contains 13 residues. Germline V CDR1 and CDR2: KGHSH, LQKENI. The CDR3 region has the DNA TGTGCCAGCTCACCAGCCAGCTCCTACGAGCAGTACTTC. Amino acids: CASSPASSYEQYF.

V usage is TRBV7-8 and J usage is TRBJ2-1; 12 bases are shared with TRBD2. Trimming took 3 bases from V and 9 from J; bases not matched to a gene: 18. This CDR3 is built from 19 residues. CDR1 SGHVS and CDR2 FQNEAQ come from the germline V gene. CDR3 region: CASSFLWTTSGSSQVEQFF. The CDR3 bases are TGTGCCAGCAGCTTCTTATGGACGACTAGCGGGAGTAGTCAGGTTGAGCAGTTCTTC.

The chain is built from TRBV6-1 and TRBJ1-5; 7 positions agree with TRBD1. Germline-derived CDR1 and CDR2 are MNHNS and SASEGT. With V trimmed by 7 bases and J by 5 bases, 8 bases remained unmatched. CDR3 length equals 14 residues. The CDR3 coding sequence is TGTGCCAGCAATTTGGGACAGACCTATCAGCCCCAGCATTTT. The encoded protein is CASNLGQTYQPQHF.

The rearrangement uses TRBV9 and TRBJ2-3, with 7 bases matching TRBD1. CDR3 length: 14 residues. V trimming: 0 bases; J trimming: 6 bases; junction bases outside the gene matches: 4. Germline CDR1 reads SGDLS; CDR2 reads YYNGEE. CDR3: CASSVEQGRDTQYF. As DNA, the CDR3 is TGTGCCAGCAGCGTAGAACAGGGGCGGGATACGCAGTATTTT.

The chain has TRBV18 and TRBJ2-1; D not certain. Trimming shortened V by 3 bases and J by 4 bases, and 7 bases separated the two germline ends. In germline, CDR1 is KGHSH, CDR2 LQKENI. The CDR3 totals 13 residues. Here the CDR3 DNA reads TGTGCCAGCTCACCCGGACCTTACAATGAGCAGTTCTTC. Its translation is CASSPGPYNEQFF.

The chain employs TRBV4-3 and TRBJ2-3, with TRBD2 matching over 7 bases. The germline gives CDR1 LGHNA, CDR2 YSLEER. The CDR3 is made up of 15 amino acids. The junction had 5 bases not matched to a gene; V was cut back by 2 bases and J by 3 bases. Here the CDR3 reads CASSQMGGETDTQYF. Here the CDR3 DNA reads TGCGCCAGCAGCCAAATGGGAGGGGAGACAGATACGCAGTATTTT.